This T cell receptor beta chain is drawn from a study of shared clonotypes between healthy human individuals. Sequenced by immunoSEQ multiplex PCR; TCRdb stores in-frame clones only, minus some. The table includes fewer than 550,000 clones, almost 80% detected once. Deletions cut 1 base from V and 4 bases from J, with 11 bases between. The CDR3 extends over 14 amino acids. CDR1 and CDR2 from the germline V gene are SEHNR and FQNEAQ (reference sequence). The sample comprised PBMCs. The origin of this receptor is a woman aged 40-49 years in good health. Some clones in this sample may be carry-over from other donors' samples. This chain connects TRBV7-9 to TRBJ2-7; tentative D call: TRBD1 (6 bases). The CDR3 is CASSLGTATYEQYF. CDR3 nucleotides: TGTGCCAGCAGCTTAGGGACAGCTACTTACGAGCAGTACTTC.